This is a list of T cell receptor beta chains from one sample in a study of T cells after yellow fever vaccination. TCRdb used MiXCR to reprocess the 5' RACE reads, holding one entry per CDR3 protein. In the table there are under 90,000 distinct CDR3 sequences, approximately 6.1% of which are singletons. Source: CD8+ T cells sorted from PBMCs, taken about 49 days after the first yellow fever vaccination. These TCRs come from a man between 18 and 29 years old who received the YFV17D yellow fever vaccine. Both conserved end residues are part of each CDR3. Each record gives: J gene, D gene, clone size, V gene, CDR3 DNA, CDR3 protein. A D gene is named only where the DNA matches it firmly. Part of the rows lack a size; the others show once, few, many or a class for expanded clones.

TRBJ2-7 | - | many | TRBV5-4 | TGTGCCAGCAGCTTGGGGGACAAGACCTACGAGCAGTACTTC | CASSLGDKTYEQYF
TRBJ2-3 | TRBD2 | many | TRBV12-3/TRBV12-4 | TGTGCCAGCAGTCCGGGGGGAGATACGCAGTATTTT | CASSPGGDTQYF
TRBJ2-5 | - | few | TRBV19 | TGTGCCAGTAGTATCGGCCTAGGCGGGACCCAGTACTTC | CASSIGLGGTQYF
TRBJ1-1 | - | few | TRBV19 | TGTGCCAGTAGTATGGGCAGGGCGAGCACTGAAGCTTTCTTT | CASSMGRASTEAFF
TRBJ2-7 | - | many | TRBV5-1 | TGCGCCAGCAGCTTTCTCCTGGAGACAGGACCCTACGAGCAGTACTTC | CASSFLLETGPYEQYF
TRBJ2-6 | - | many | TRBV12-3/TRBV12-4 | TGTGCCAGCAGTTCCCAAGGACACTCCTCTGGGGCCAACGTCCTGACTTTC | CASSSQGHSSGANVLTF
TRBJ2-7 | TRBD1 | many | TRBV11-2 | TGTGCCAGCAGCGACCGGGACAGGTTGTCATCCTACGAGCAGTACTTC | CASSDRDRLSSYEQYF
TRBJ1-1 | - | many | TRBV20-1 | TGCAGTGCTAGAGAGGGGGGCACTGAAGCTTTCTTT | CSAREGGTEAFF
TRBJ1-5 | - | few | TRBV12-3/TRBV12-4 | TGTGCCAGCAGTTTTTCCGTATACGGTCAGCCCCAGCATTTT | CASSFSVYGQPQHF
TRBJ2-1 | - | - | TRBV19 | TGTGCCAGTAGTACCCTGGTAAATGAGCAGTTCTTC | CASSTLVNEQFF
TRBJ2-2 | TRBD1 | - | TRBV7-9 | TGTGCCAGCACCGCCGGACAGGGTCGGCCCGGGGAGCTGTTTTTT | CASTAGQGRPGELFF
TRBJ1-1 | - | few | TRBV5-1 | TGCGCCAGCAGGTATCCAGGGGCGAGGACTGAAGCTTTCTTT | CASRYPGARTEAFF
TRBJ2-3 | TRBD1 | many | TRBV14 | TGTGCCAGCAGCACCGTCCAGGGACAGGGAGTCGATACGCAGTATTTT | CASSTVQGQGVDTQYF
TRBJ2-7 | - | many | TRBV12-3/TRBV12-4 | TGTGCCAGCAGTTTAAGGCAGGACGAGCAGTACTTC | CASSLRQDEQYF
TRBJ1-1 | - | few | TRBV9 | TGTGCCAGCAGCGACCGATCGGACAGAGAGAACACTGAAGCTTTCTTT | CASSDRSDRENTEAFF
TRBJ1-5 | - | few | TRBV19 | TGTGCCAGTAGTAGAAGAAATCAGCCCCAGCATTTT | CASSRRNQPQHF
TRBJ1-1 | - | many | TRBV27 | TGTGCCAGCAGTACGCGGACAGTTAACACTGAAGCTTTCTTT | CASSTRTVNTEAFF
TRBJ2-5 | - | many | TRBV9 | TGTGCCAGCAGCGTAGCTGGGCGGGACAGTCCGGAGATTGAGACCCAGTACTTC | CASSVAGRDSPEIETQYF